This TCR beta chain is drawn from a study of cytomegalovirus exposure and HLA in healthy donors. V gave up 7 bases and J gave up 7 bases, with 20 bases separating them. Germline values: CDR1 MDHEN, CDR2 SYDVKM. The CDR3 is made up of 14 amino acids. Vbeta (60) and Jbeta (13) primers were used in the PCR. Some clones are missing from TCRdb's copy, which holds only in-frame ones; the method was immunoSEQ multiplex PCR. The sample yields roughly 98,000 clones, roughly 70% seen once. This TCR was recovered from a middle-aged man in good health and CMV-seronegative. Sequenced: PBMCs. The chain couples TRBV28 to TRBJ2-7; perhaps TRBD1 as D (5 bases). CDR3 loop: CASTPPVRVEEQYF. The CDR3 DNA reads TGTGCCAGCACCCCGCCGGTCAGGGTCGAAGAGCAGTACTTC.